This T cell receptor beta chain stems from a study of cytomegalovirus exposure and HLA in healthy donors. The study's findings and limits: Later analysis associated a missense DCLRE1C variant with TCR beta V- and J-gene trimming. Fewer N-insertions than the roughly 700-donor mean were reportedly shown by an Asian-associated ancestry cluster in a later analysis. A highly shared variant cluster was judged a likely technical artifact.

Germline values: CDR1 SEHNR, CDR2 FQNEAQ (reference sequence). The CDR3 runs to 15 residues. A word on this clone: What it recognizes is unknown. The junction departs from germline at one end; a sequencing error may be responsible.

The PCR employed 60 Vbeta primers together with 13 Jbeta primers. Only in-frame clones appear in the TCRdb table, and some are missing; sequencing was by immunoSEQ multiplex PCR. This repertoire shows about 60,000 clones, less than 85% found once; its top ten account for roughly 21%. This receptor was obtained from a woman aged 60-70 years in good health and CMV-seropositive. The specimen sequenced was PBMCs. The gene calls are TRBV7-9 and TRBJ1-5; D unclear. CDR3 nucleotides: TGTTCCAGCAGCCCTCGAGGTGGTAGCAATCAGCCCCAGCATTTT. It translates to CSSSPRGGSNQPQHF.